This T cell receptor (beta chain) was identified in a study of long-term antiretroviral therapy in people with HIV. Researchers ran immunoSEQ v3.0 at survey level. Sequencing used immunoSEQ multiplex PCR; TCRdb keeps in-frame clones, though not all of them. The sample has about 21,000 clones; 82% are singletons. This CDR3 comprises 14 residues. Trimming took 4 bases from V and 1 from J; bases not matched to a gene: 4. Germline CDR1 reads SEHNR; CDR2 reads FQNEAQ (reference sequence). Before they underwent DNA extraction, samples held roughly 0.95-11 million cryopreserved PBMC. General study points: Clones with expansion before ART led the repertoire at all time points. With ART, diversity went up but was still lower than in transplant donor controls. For ART adherence, viral resistance and therapy changes, no data were available.

Of note for this clone: The antigen is undetermined.

V is TRBV7-9 and J is TRBJ2-7, with 7 bases aligning to TRBD1. The receptor was derived from a man aged 50-59 years with HIV. The material was unsorted PBMCs, obtained at the start of antiretroviral therapy. The CDR3 DNA reads as TGTGCCAGCAGCTCCCTGACAGGGTCCTACGAGCAGTACTTC. Protein product: CASSSLTGSYEQYF.